This TCR beta chain was obtained from a study of regulatory T cells in long-lasting Graves disease. Whole-study results and caveats: Persistent patients had a count of shared public clonotypes (around 2,700) that exceeded that of new patients (approximately 1,000).

On this clonotype itself: Its cognate antigen is unknown.

Construction of TCR beta libraries relied on iRepertoire HTBI primers and on Arm-PCR targeting CDR3 regions. TCRdb called the multiplex PCR reads again in MiXCR, with one record for every CDR3 protein. Altogether some 560,000 distinct CDR3 sequences are present, roughly a sixth being singletons, with the ten largest covering just under 25%. V lost 4 bases, J lost 2 bases, and 15 bases lay in between. The CDR3 runs 17 residues. Germline V gene sequence: CDR1 LNHDA, CDR2 SQIVND (reference sequence). Time point described: newly diagnosed GD, antithyroid drugs for less than 3 months. Researchers made the TCR library from RNA that was extracted from PBMCs. These data also featured in a second study, about T cells in Graves' hyperthyroidism and ophthalmopathy.

The rearrangement joins TRBV19 to TRBJ2-6; no clear D gene. The sequenced sample was peripheral blood mononuclear cells (PBMCs), obtained at new diagnosis, from a patient treated with antithyroid drugs. The origin of this receptor is a woman aged 35-65 years with Graves disease. In DNA, the CDR3 is TGTGCCAGTAGTACCTCCTATGAGGTAACTGGGGCCAACGTCCTGACTTTC. This translates into CASSTSYEVTGANVLTF.